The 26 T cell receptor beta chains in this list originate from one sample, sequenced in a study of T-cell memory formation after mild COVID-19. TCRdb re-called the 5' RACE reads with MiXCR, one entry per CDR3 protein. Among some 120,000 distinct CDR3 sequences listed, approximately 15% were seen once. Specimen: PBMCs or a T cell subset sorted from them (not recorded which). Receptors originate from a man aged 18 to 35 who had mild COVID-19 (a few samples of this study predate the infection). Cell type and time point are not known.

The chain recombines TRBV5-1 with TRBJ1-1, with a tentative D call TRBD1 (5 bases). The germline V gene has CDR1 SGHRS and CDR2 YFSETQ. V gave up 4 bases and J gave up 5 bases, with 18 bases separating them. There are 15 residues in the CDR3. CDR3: CASSPAGLGQTEAFF. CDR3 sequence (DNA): TGCGCCAGCAGCCCCGCAGGTTTGGGGCAGACTGAAGCTTTCTTT. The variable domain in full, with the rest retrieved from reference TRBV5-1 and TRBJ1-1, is KAGVTQTPRYLIKTRGQQVTLSCSPISGHRSVSWYQQTPGQGLQFLFEYFSETQRNKGNFPGRFSGRQFSNSRSEMNVSTLELGDSALYLCASSPAGLGQTEAFFGQGTRLTVV.

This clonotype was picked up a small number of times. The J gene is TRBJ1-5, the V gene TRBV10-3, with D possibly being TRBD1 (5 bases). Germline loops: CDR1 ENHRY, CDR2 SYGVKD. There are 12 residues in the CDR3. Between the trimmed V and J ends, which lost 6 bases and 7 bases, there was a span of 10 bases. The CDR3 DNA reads TGTGCCATCAGGGCGGAGGGGCAGCCCCAGCATTTT. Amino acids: CAIRAEGQPQHF.

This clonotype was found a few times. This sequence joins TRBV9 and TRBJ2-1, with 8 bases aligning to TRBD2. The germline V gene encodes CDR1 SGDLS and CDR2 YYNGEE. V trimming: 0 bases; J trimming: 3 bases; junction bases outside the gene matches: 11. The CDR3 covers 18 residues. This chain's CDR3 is CASSVDPGLALGYNEQFF. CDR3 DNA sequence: TGTGCCAGCAGCGTAGACCCTGGACTAGCCCTCGGCTACAATGAGCAGTTCTTC.

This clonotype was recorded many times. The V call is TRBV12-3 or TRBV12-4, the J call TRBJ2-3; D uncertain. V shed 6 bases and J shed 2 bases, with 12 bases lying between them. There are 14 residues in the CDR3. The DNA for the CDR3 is TGTGCCAGCAGCCATCAGGACGCCACAGATACGCAGTATTTT. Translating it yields CASSHQDATDTQYF.

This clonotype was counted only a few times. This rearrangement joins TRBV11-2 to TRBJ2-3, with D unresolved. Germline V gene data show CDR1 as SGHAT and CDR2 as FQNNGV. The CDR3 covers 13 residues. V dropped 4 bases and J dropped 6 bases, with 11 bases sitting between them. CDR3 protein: CASSSAVVDTQYF. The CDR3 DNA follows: TGTGCCAGCAGCTCGGCGGTCGTCGATACGCAGTATTTT.

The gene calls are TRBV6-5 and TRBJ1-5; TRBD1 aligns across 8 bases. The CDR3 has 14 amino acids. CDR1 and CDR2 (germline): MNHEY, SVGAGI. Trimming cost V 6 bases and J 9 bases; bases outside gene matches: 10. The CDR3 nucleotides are TGTGCCAGCAGCTCCACAGGGGGTAAGGGGCCCCAGCATTTT. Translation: CASSSTGGKGPQHF.

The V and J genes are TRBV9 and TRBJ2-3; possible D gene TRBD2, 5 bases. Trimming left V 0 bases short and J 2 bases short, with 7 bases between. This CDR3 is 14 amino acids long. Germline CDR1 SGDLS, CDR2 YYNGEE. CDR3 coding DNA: TGTGCCAGCAGCGTAGGACTACCCACAGATACGCAGTATTTT. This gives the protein CASSVGLPTDTQYF.

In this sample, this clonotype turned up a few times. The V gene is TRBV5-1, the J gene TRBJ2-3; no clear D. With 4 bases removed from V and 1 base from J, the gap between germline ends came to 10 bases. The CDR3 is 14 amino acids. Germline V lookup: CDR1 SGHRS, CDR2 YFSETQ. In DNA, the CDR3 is TGCGCCAGCAGCGATACCGAGGGCACAGATACGCAGTATTTT. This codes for CASSDTEGTDTQYF.

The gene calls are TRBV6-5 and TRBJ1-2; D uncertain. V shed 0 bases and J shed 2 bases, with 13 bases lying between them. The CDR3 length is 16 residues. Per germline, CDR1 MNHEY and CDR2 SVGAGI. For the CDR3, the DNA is TGTGCCAGCAGTTACTCGATATCGGAAGGGAACTATGGCTACACCTTC. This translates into CASSYSISEGNYGYTF.

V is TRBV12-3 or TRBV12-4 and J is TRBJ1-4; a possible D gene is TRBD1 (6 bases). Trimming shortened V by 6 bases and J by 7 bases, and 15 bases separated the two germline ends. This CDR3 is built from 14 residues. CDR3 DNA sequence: TGTGCCAGCAGCCTACGGTGGGGGGCTGAAAAACTGTTTTTT. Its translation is CASSLRWGAEKLFF.

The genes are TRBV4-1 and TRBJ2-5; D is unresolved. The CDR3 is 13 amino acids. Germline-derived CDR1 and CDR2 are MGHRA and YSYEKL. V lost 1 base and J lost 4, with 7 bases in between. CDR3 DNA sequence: TGCGCCAGCAGCCAAGTCATCCCAGAGACCCAGTACTTC. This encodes CASSQVIPETQYF.

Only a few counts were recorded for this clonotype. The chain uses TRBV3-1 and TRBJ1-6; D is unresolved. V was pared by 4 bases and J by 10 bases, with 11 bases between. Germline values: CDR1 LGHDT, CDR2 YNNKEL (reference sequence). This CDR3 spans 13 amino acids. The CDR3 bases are TGTGCCAGCAGCCCAACCAATCAGTCACCCCTCCACTTT. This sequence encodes CASSPTNQSPLHF.

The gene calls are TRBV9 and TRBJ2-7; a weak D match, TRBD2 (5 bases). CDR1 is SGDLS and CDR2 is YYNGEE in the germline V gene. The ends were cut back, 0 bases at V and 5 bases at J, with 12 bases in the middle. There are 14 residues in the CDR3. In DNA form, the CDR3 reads TGTGCCAGCAGCGTAGGTGTTAGCGTCCACGAGCAGTACTTC. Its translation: CASSVGVSVHEQYF.

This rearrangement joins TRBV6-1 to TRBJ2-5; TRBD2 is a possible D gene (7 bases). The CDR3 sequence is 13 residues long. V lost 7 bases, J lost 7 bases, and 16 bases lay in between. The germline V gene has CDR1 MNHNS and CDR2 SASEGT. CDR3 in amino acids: CASMTGAGVTQYF. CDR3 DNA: TGTGCCAGCATGACGGGGGCGGGGGTGACCCAGTACTTC.

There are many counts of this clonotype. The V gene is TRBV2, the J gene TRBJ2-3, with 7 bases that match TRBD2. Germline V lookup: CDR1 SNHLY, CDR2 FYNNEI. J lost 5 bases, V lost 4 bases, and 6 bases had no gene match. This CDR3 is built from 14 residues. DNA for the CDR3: TGTGCCAGCAGTGTAAGCGGGGTGGGAGATACGCAGTATTTT. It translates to CASSVSGVGDTQYF.

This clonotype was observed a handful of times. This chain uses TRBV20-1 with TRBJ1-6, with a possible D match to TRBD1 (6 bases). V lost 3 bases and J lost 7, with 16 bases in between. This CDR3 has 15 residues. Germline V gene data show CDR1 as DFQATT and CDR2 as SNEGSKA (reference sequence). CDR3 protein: CSASDRRKGNSPLHF. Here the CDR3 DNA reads TGCAGTGCTAGTGACAGGCGCAAAGGAAATTCACCCCTCCACTTT.

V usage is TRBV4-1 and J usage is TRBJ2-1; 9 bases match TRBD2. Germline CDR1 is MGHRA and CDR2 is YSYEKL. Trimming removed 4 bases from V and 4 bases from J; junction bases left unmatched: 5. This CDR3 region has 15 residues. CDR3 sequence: CASSRRLAEYNEQFF. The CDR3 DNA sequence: TGCGCCAGCAGCCGTCGACTAGCGGAGTACAATGAGCAGTTCTTC.

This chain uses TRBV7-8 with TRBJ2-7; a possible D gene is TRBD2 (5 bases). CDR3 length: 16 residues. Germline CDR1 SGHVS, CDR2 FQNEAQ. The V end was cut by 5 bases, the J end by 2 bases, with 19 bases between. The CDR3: CASSPRLAAEAYEQYF. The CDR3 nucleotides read TGTGCCAGCAGCCCACGGCTCGCGGCGGAGGCCTACGAGCAGTACTTC.

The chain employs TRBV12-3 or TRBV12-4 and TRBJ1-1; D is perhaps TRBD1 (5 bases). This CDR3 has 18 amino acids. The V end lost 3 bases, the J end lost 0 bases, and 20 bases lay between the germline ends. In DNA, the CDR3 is TGTGCCAGCAGTTTTTCTCTCTTCGCGGACACCATGAACACTGAAGCTTTCTTT. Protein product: CASSFSLFADTMNTEAFF.

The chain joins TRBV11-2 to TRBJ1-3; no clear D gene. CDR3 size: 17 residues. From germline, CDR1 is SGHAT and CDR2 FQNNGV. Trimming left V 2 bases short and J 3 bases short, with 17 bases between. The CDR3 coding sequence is TGTGCCAGCAGCTTATTTTTGGACCTACCCAGTGGAAACACCATATATTTT. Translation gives CASSLFLDLPSGNTIYF.

Here the CDR3 DNA reads TGTGCCAGCAGAGGCACGGGGACAGATACGCAGTATTTT. As protein: CASRGTGTDTQYF. This chain uses TRBV6-5 with TRBJ2-3; D perhaps matches TRBD2 (5 bases). CDR1 is MNHEY and CDR2 is SVGAGI in the germline V gene. CDR3 length equals 13 residues. V was trimmed by 6 bases and J by 3 bases, leaving 10 bases between them.

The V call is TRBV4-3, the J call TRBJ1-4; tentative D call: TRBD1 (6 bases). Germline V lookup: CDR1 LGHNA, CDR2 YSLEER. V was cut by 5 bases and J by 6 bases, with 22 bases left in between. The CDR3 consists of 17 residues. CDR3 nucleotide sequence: TGCGCCAGCAGCACCCGCCATCCGGGGGCGCAGGATGAAAAACTGTTTTTT. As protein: CASSTRHPGAQDEKLFF.

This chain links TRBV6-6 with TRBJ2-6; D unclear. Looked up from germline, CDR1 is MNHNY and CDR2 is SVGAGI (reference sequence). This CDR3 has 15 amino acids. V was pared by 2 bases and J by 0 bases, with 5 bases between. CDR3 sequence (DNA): TGTGCCAGCAGTTACATGCCCTCTGGGGCCAACGTCCTGACTTTC. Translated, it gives CASSYMPSGANVLTF.

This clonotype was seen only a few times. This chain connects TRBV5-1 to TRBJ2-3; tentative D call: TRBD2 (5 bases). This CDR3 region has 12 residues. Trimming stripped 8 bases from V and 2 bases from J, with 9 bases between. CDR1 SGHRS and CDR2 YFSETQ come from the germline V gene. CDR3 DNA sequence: TGCGCCAGTGGACTTGACACAGATACGCAGTATTTT. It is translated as CASGLDTDTQYF.

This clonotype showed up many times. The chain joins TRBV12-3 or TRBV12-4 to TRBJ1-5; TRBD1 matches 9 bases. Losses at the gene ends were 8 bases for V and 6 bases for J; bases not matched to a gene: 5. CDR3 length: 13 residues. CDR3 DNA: TGTGCCAGCCGGGACAGGGTAGTTCAGCCCCAGCATTTT. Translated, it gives CASRDRVVQPQHF.

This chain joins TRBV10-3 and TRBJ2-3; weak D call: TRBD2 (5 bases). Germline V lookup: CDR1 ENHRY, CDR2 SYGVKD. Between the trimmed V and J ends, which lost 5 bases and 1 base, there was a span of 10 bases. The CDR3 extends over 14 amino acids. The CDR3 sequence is CAISFGRGTDTQYF. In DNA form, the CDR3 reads TGTGCCATCAGTTTTGGGCGGGGCACAGATACGCAGTATTTT.